This T cell receptor beta chain was identified in a study of T cells after yellow fever vaccination. Turning to this clonotype: The antigen remains undetermined.

The V end was cut by 0 bases, the J end by 6 bases, with 12 bases between. Germline V gene data show CDR1 as SGDLS and CDR2 as YYNGEE. This CDR3 region has 15 residues. TCRdb independently ran MiXCR on the 5' RACE reads; one entry per CDR3 protein. The sample carries roughly 330,000 distinct CDR3 sequences, under 5% recorded once. Study-level results: Some clonotypes were seen in both the CD4 and the CD8 compartments. These made up a small share and likely arose from convergent recombination. Most primary-vaccination clones reappeared after the booster (approximately 95% CD4, roughly 88% CD8).

The input for sequencing was PBMCs, taken 5 days after the yellow fever booster vaccination. The TCR comes from a man aged 18 to 30 who received the YFV17D yellow fever vaccine. V is TRBV9 and J is TRBJ1-4; D may be TRBD1 (5 bases). The CDR3 is CASSVVRQGDEKLFF. For the CDR3, the DNA is TGTGCCAGCAGCGTAGTGAGGCAGGGTGATGAAAAACTGTTTTTT.